The clone carrying this T cell receptor beta chain was seen more than once but under ten times. These data originate in a study of blood T cells in healthy people across ages. Together with a sample-barcoded 5' primer, a J-beta primer mix was included in a second PCR lasting about 7 to 12 cycles. Each cDNA molecule was tagged by a template-switch adaptor that had 12 random nucleotides. TCRdb itself ran the 5' RACE reads through MiXCR, one entry per CDR3 protein. This table has about 760,000 distinct CDR3 sequences, 20% to 25% appearing once. Losses at the gene ends were 0 bases for V and 3 bases for J; bases not matched to a gene: 5. The germline gives CDR1 SGHVS, CDR2 FQNEAQ. This CDR3 spans 16 amino acids. This sample was shared with a second study, whose subject was T cells of mothers and their children. In that study: The sample comes from eight or nine healthy Caucasian donors: mothers and children. The second PCR's M1S primer added sample barcodes and 2-4 random nucleotides.

Sequencing was done on a sample of blood. The V call is TRBV7-8, the J call TRBJ2-3, with 8 positions matching TRBD2. The clonotype comes from a boy younger than 18 in good health. CDR3 sequence: CASSLAPGGPTDTQYF. In DNA, the CDR3 is TGTGCCAGCAGCTTAGCTCCGGGGGGGCCGACAGATACGCAGTATTTT.